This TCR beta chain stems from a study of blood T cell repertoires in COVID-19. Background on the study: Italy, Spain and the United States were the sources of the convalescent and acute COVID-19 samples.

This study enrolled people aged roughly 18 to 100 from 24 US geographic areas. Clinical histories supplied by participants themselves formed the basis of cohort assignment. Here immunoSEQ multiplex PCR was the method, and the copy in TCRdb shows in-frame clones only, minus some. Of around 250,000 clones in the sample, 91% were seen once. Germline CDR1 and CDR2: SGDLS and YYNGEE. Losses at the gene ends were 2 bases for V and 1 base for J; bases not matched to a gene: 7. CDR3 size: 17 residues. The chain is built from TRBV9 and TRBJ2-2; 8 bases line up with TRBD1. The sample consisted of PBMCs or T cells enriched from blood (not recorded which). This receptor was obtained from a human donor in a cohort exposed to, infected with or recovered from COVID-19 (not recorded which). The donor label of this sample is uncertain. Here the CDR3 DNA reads TGTGCCAGCAGCGTTGAGACCGGGACAGGGAACACCGGGGAGCTGTTTTTT. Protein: CASSVETGTGNTGELFF.